This T cell receptor (beta chain) was captured in a study of cytomegalovirus exposure and HLA in healthy donors. The CDR3 runs 15 residues. V was pared by 2 bases and J by 4 bases, with 6 bases of the junction left unmatched. Germline V gene sequence: CDR1 SGHDT, CDR2 YYEEEE. Primers: 60 Vbeta forward and 13 Jbeta reverse. TCRdb keeps only in-frame clones here, not all; method: immunoSEQ multiplex PCR. Of about 130,000 clones listed, about two thirds are singletons. The sequence came from a woman aged 60-75 years in good health and CMV-seropositive. The chain employs TRBV5-6 and TRBJ1-3; 7 bases agree with TRBD1. Material for sequencing was PBMCs. The CDR3 spells CASSFFAGGGNTIYF. The DNA for the CDR3 is TGTGCCAGCAGCTTTTTCGCAGGGGGGGGAAACACCATATATTTT.